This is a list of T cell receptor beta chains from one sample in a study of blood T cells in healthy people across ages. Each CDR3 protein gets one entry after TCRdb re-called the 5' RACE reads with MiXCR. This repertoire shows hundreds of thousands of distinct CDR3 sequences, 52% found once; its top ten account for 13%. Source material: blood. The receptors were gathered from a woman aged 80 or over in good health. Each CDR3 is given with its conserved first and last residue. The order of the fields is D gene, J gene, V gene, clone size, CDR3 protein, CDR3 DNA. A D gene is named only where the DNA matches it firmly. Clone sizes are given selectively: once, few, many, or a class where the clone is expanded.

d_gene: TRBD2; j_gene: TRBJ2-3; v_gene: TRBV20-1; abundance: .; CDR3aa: CSVTSSGSNADTQYF; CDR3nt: TGCAGCGTCACGTCCAGCGGGAGTAACGCAGATACGCAGTATTTT
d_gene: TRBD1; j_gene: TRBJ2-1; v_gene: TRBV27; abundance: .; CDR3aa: CASGRDRALNEQFF; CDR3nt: TGTGCCAGCGGCCGGGACAGAGCTTTAAATGAGCAGTTCTTC
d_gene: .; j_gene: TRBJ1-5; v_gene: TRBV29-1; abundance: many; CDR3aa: CSVEIQGGQPQHF; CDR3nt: TGCAGCGTTGAAATACAGGGAGGACAGCCCCAGCATTTT
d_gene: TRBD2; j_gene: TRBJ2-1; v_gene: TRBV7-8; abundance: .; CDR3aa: CASSLTPGLAGGYNEQFF; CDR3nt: TGTGCCAGCAGCTTAACCCCGGGACTAGCGGGAGGGTACAATGAGCAGTTCTTC
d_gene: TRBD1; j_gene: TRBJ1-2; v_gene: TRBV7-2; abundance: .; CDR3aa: CASRDTGGPRGYTF; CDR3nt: TGTGCCAGCAGGGACACAGGGGGTCCCCGTGGCTACACCTTC
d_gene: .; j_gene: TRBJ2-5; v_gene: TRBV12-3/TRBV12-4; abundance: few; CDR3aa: CASSLAGIETQYF; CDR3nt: TGTGCCAGCAGTTTAGCAGGGATAGAGACCCAGTACTTC
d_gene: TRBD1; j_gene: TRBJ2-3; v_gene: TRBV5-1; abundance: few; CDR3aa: CASSSTGGVTDTQYF; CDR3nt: TGCGCCAGCAGCTCTACAGGGGGAGTCACAGATACGCAGTATTTT
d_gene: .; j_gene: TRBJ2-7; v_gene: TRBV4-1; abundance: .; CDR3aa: CASSQPGSYEQYF; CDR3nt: TGCGCCAGCAGCCAGCCAGGGTCCTACGAGCAGTACTTC
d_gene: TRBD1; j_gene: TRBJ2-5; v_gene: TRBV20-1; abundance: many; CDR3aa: CSVTSGQGLGTQYF; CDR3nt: TGCAGTGTCACCAGCGGACAGGGTTTAGGGACCCAGTACTTC
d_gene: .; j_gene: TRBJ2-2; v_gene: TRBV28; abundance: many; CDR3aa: CASSPLRTSTGELFF; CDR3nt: TGTGCCAGCAGTCCCCTTCGGACATCCACCGGGGAGCTGTTTTTT